A single sample is the source of the 17 T cell receptor beta chains below, sequenced in a study of blood T cell repertoires in COVID-19 (dated by TCRdb to the early 2020s). Libraries were made using the immunoSEQ multiplex PCR assay. TCRdb retrieved this table from immuneACCESS and kept in-frame rearrangements only. Not all clones are present; in checked studies, unresolved V genes account for under half, and no reason is known for the remainder. In this sample the table shows tens of thousands of clones, more than 75% of which occur a single time. The ten largest clones take up 6.5% to 9.5% of the sample. Sequenced: peripheral blood. The receptor source for this set is a man over 45 with active COVID-19.

The chain is built from TRBV24-1 and TRBJ2-7; 8 bases fit TRBD2. V shed 6 bases and J 6 bases; nucleotides not matched to a gene: 15. The germline V gene has CDR1 KGHDR and CDR2 SFDVKD. The CDR3 covers 16 residues. The CDR3 DNA reads as TGTGCCACCAGTCCCGGGGGGGGTGAGCTCCTCTCCGAGCAGTACTTC. Translation: CATSPGGGELLSEQYF.

The CDR3 nucleotides read TGTGCCAGTAGCTTCCGGGACAGCTTAAATCAGCCCCAGCATTTT. Protein sequence: CASSFRDSLNQPQHF. J is TRBJ1-5 and V is TRBV19; TRBD1 matches at 7 bases. This CDR3 contains 15 residues. Germline CDR1 is LNHDA and CDR2 is SQIVND (reference sequence). V lost 6 bases to trimming and J lost 4 bases; unmatched junction nucleotides: 9.

The V gene is TRBV9, the J gene TRBJ1-1, with TRBD1 matching 7 bases. This CDR3 has 14 residues. Per the germline V gene, CDR1 is SGDLS and CDR2 is YYNGEE. Trimming at V came to 4 bases and at J to 6 bases, leaving 9 bases not matched to a gene. The CDR3 here is CASSPARGYSEAFF. CDR3 nucleotides: TGTGCCAGCAGCCCCGCCAGGGGGTACTCTGAAGCTTTCTTT. The variable domain in full, completed from reference TRBV9 and TRBJ1-1, reads DSGVTQTPKHLITATGQRVTLRCSPRSGDLSVYWYQQSLDQGLQFLIQYYNGEERAKGNILERFSAQQFPDLHSELNLSSLELGDSALYFCASSPARGYSEAFFGQGTRLTVV.

The rearrangement uses TRBV2 and TRBJ2-2, with D tentatively TRBD1 (7 bases). Trimming removed 9 bases at V and 4 bases at J, with 12 bases between. The CDR3 is 13 amino acids. The germline V gene has CDR1 SNHLY and CDR2 FYNNEI. The DNA of the CDR3 is TGTGCCAGTAACCAGGGGGGCACCGGGGAGCTGTTTTTT. Translating it yields CASNQGGTGELFF.

V gene TRBV28 combines with J gene TRBJ2-7; possible D gene TRBD1, 6 bases. The V gene's germline CDR1 is MDHEN and CDR2 SYDVKM. V was clipped by 2 bases and J by 9 bases, with 8 bases between them. The CDR3 loop spans 11 amino acids. CDR3 coding DNA: TGTGCCAGCAGTTTAAAGACAGGGCAGTACTTC. The encoded protein is CASSLKTGQYF.

This sequence joins TRBV5-4 and TRBJ2-3, with 9 bases fitting TRBD1. Germline V CDR1 and CDR2: SGHNT, YYREEE (reference sequence). Germline trimming cut 5 bases from V and 3 bases from J; bases unmatched to any gene: 10. The CDR3 covers 16 residues. In DNA form, the CDR3 reads TGTGCCAGCAGTAATATGGCGGGACAGGGTACAGATACGCAGTATTTT. Encoded protein: CASSNMAGQGTDTQYF.

The chain has TRBV28 and TRBJ1-2; possible D gene TRBD1, 5 bases. The germline V gene has CDR1 MDHEN and CDR2 SYDVKM. Trimming removed 5 bases at V and 8 bases at J, with 21 bases between. The CDR3 is 15 amino acids. The CDR3 is CASSRAGNELKGYTF. The DNA for the CDR3 is TGTGCCAGCAGTCGGGCAGGGAACGAATTGAAGGGCTACACCTTC.

V usage is TRBV7-2 and J usage is TRBJ1-2; 9 positions agree with TRBD1. The CDR3 length is 15 residues. V gave up 5 bases and J gave up 8 bases; unmatched junction bases: 12. CDR1 SGHTA and CDR2 FQGNSA come from the germline V gene. CDR3 loop: CASSTPGQGRTGYTF. In DNA form, the CDR3 reads TGTGCCAGCAGCACCCCGGGACAGGGAAGGACGGGCTACACCTTC.

V gene TRBV28 combines with J gene TRBJ1-1; D perhaps matches TRBD1 (5 bases). This CDR3 contains 13 residues. Germline CDR1 MDHEN, CDR2 SYDVKM. V was trimmed by 8 bases and J by 5 bases, leaving 15 bases between them. CDR3 DNA sequence: TGTGCCAGCGGGGACCTTGGAGGGACTGAAGCTTTCTTT. Residues: CASGDLGGTEAFF.

This sequence joins TRBV5-1 and TRBJ2-7, with TRBD2 identical over 11 bases. The ends lost 4 bases at V and 0 bases at J; junction bases unmatched: 12. The CDR3 is made up of 18 amino acids. Germline V CDR1 and CDR2: SGHRS, YFSETQ. The CDR3 protein is CASSPGRLAGNSSYEQYF. As DNA, the CDR3 is TGCGCCAGCAGCCCGGGAAGACTAGCGGGAAACAGCTCCTACGAGCAGTACTTC.

This clone occurred a few times. The CDR3 loop is CASRLRTGRGNQPQHF. The CDR3 DNA sequence: TGTGCCAGCAGACTAAGGACAGGAAGGGGCAATCAGCCCCAGCATTTT. The rearrangement joins TRBV5-8 to TRBJ1-5, with 7 bases aligning to TRBD1. Trimming removed 5 bases from V and 2 bases from J; junction bases left unmatched: 10. In germline, CDR1 is SGHTS, CDR2 YDEGEE. The CDR3 contains 16 residues.

The chain recombines TRBV14 with TRBJ1-2; 8 bases match TRBD1. V was pared by 0 bases and J by 8 bases, with 5 bases of the junction left unmatched. The CDR3 runs 14 residues. In germline, CDR1 is SGHDN, CDR2 FVKESK. The CDR3: CASSQDRGRVGYTF. CDR3 sequence (DNA): TGTGCCAGCAGCCAAGACAGGGGGCGCGTGGGCTACACCTTC.

This sequence joins TRBV12-2 and TRBJ2-2; the tabulated D call, TRBD2, remains unverified against the DNA. TRBV12-2 has pseudogene status. CDR3 length equals 17 residues. CDR3 in DNA: TGTGCAAGTCGCTTAATCCTAGCGGGCCGAACGAACGGGGAGCTGTTTTTT. Residues: CASRLILAGRTNGELFF.

This chain connects TRBV27 to TRBJ1-2; 9 positions match TRBD1. The CDR3 loop spans 15 amino acids. The germline CDR1 and CDR2 sequences are MNHEY and SMNVEV (reference sequence). Germline trimming cut 3 bases from V and 4 bases from J; bases unmatched to any gene: 6. CDR3 DNA sequence: TGTGCCAGCAGTTTTTCCGGGACAGGGATCTATGGCTACACCTTC. This codes for CASSFSGTGIYGYTF.

V usage is TRBV6-6 and J usage is TRBJ2-7, with 9 bases lining up with TRBD1. In germline, CDR1 is MNHNY, CDR2 SVGAGI (reference sequence). The V and J ends lost 6 bases and 7 bases, in that order; junction bases with no gene match: 7. The CDR3 is 13 residues long. The CDR3 reads CASRRDRVGEQYF. CDR3 DNA sequence: TGTGCCAGCAGAAGGGACAGGGTGGGGGAGCAGTACTTC.

This chain uses TRBV2 with TRBJ2-2, with 13 bases matching TRBD2. The CDR3 runs to 15 residues. Germline CDR1 SNHLY, CDR2 FYNNEI. The V segment lost 8 bases and the J segment 12 bases; nucleotides outside the gene matches: 12. The DNA of the CDR3 is TGTGCCAGCCGAGAAACGGGGACTAGCGGGAAGAAGCTGTTTTTT. Translating gives CASRETGTSGKKLFF.

The V gene is TRBV12-2, the J gene TRBJ1-4. TRBV12-2 counts as a pseudogene. This CDR3 comprises 15 residues. The CDR3 protein is CASRFPGEAEEKLFF. CDR3 nucleotide sequence: TGTGCAAGTCGCTTCCCGGGGGAGGCGGAGGAAAAACTGTTTTTT.